A selection of T cell receptor beta chains follows, all from one sample in a study of T cell responses to AZD1222 COVID-19 vaccine. Sequenced by immunoSEQ multiplex PCR; TCRdb stores in-frame clones only, minus some. The data contain about 190,000 clones, around 93% of them singletons. Source: peripheral blood, taken on day 0 of AZD1222 vaccination. These receptors originate from an adult in good health. CDR3s include the opening cysteine and the closing phenylalanine or tryptophan. The D gene is left open where the match is weak. Not every row has a clone size; where given, it reads once, few, many or a size class.

-,TRBJ2-6,-,TRBV24-1,CATKGPGRSLSGANVLTF,TGTGCCACCAAGGGTCCGGGACGGAGTCTCTCTGGGGCCAACGTCCTGACTTTC
-,TRBJ1-5,-,TRBV27,CASSPRGPSGSNQPQHF,TGTGCCAGCAGTCCCCGGGGCCCGTCGGGGAGCAATCAGCCCCAGCATTTT
once,TRBJ1-1,-,TRBV7-8,CASSHAGMNTEAFF,TGTGCCAGCAGCCACGCCGGGATGAACACTGAAGCTTTCTTT
-,TRBJ1-4,TRBD1,TRBV11-2,CASSYRQGEEKLFF,TGTGCCAGCAGCTACCGACAGGGCGAGGAAAAACTGTTTTTT
-,TRBJ1-5,-,TRBV6-5,CASSYSGGDQPQHF,TGTGCCAGCAGTTACTCTGGGGGCGATCAGCCCCAGCATTTT
-,TRBJ2-3,-,TRBV5-6,CASSLDVGGPTRDTQYF,TGTGCCAGCAGCTTGGACGTGGGAGGCCCAACGCGGGATACGCAGTATTTT
-,TRBJ1-2,-,TRBV28,CASSLYASADGYTF,TGTGCCAGCAGTTTATATGCGTCTGCTGATGGCTACACCTTC
once,TRBJ1-1,-,TRBV30,CAWSAIGYVSTEAFF,TGTGCCTGGAGTGCTATCGGGTATGTCTCCACTGAAGCTTTCTTT
-,TRBJ2-2,TRBD2,TRBV7-9,CASSLVGGSIGGELFF,TGTGCCAGCAGCTTAGTCGGCGGGAGCATAGGAGGGGAGCTGTTTTTT
-,TRBJ2-5,-,TRBV28,CASSLGTQSWETQYF,TGTGCCAGCAGTTTAGGGACGCAAAGTTGGGAGACCCAGTACTTC
-,TRBJ2-2,-,TRBV7-8,CASSELRRFGLFF,TGTGCCAGCAGCGAACTCAGGAGATTCGGGCTGTTTTTT
-,TRBJ1-1,-,TRBV21-1,CASICGVNTEAFF,TGTGCCAGCATCTGTGGTGTGAACACTGAAGCTTTCTTT
-,TRBJ2-7,TRBD1,TRBV3-1/TRBV3-2,CASSQETRGLSSYEQYF,TGTGCCAGCAGCCAAGAGACAAGGGGGCTGAGCTCCTACGAGCAGTACTTC
-,TRBJ1-2,TRBD1,TRBV20-1,CRTGEDYGYTF,TGCAGGACAGGGGAGGACTATGGCTACACCTTC
-,TRBJ1-5,-,TRBV21-1,CASRNPNRTGERQPQHF,TGTGCCAGCAGAAACCCAAACCGGACAGGGGAAAGGCAGCCCCAGCATTTT
-,TRBJ1-6,TRBD1,TRBV6-5,CASSSRTGFYLHF,TGTGCCAGCAGTTCCCGGACAGGCTTCTACCTCCACTTT
-,TRBJ2-7,-,TRBV6-1,CASSEARIPTYEQYF,TGTGCCAGCAGTGAGGCGCGAATCCCCACTTACGAGCAGTACTTC
-,TRBJ2-1,TRBD2,TRBV4-2,CASSWGPTSGSSYNEQFF,TGTGCCAGCAGCTGGGGTCCGACTAGCGGGAGCTCCTACAATGAGCAGTTCTTC
-,TRBJ2-7,-,TRBV28,CASSNTGTSSYEQYF,TGTGCCAGCAGTAATACCGGGACTTCCTCCTACGAGCAGTACTTC
-,TRBJ2-1,-,TRBV5-4,CASSFRDEQFF,TGTGCCAGCAGCTTTCGGGATGAGCAGTTCTTC
-,TRBJ2-5,-,TRBV10-1,CASAAGFQETQYF,TGCGCCAGCGCGGCGGGGTTCCAAGAGACCCAGTACTTC
-,TRBJ1-5,-,TRBV2,CASRAFASYSNQPQHF,TGTGCCAGCAGGGCTTTTGCGAGTTATAGCAATCAGCCCCAGCATTTT
-,TRBJ1-3,-,TRBV24-1,CATSDLRENTIYF,TGTGCCACCAGTGATTTGCGAGAAAACACCATATATTTT
-,TRBJ1-6,-,TRBV18,CASSPRQITGVDSPLHF,TGTGCCAGCTCACCCCGTCAGATAACAGGTGTTGATTCACCCCTCCACTTT
-,TRBJ2-1,-,TRBV7-9,CASTQSYEQFF,TGTGCCAGCACCCAATCCTATGAGCAGTTCTTC
-,TRBJ2-1,TRBD2,TRBV7-8,CASSPWTSGSSEQFF,TGTGCCAGCAGCCCTTGGACTAGCGGGAGCTCTGAGCAGTTCTTC
-,TRBJ2-4,-,TRBV20-1,CSASSRRLAKNIQYF,TGCAGTGCTAGTAGTCGTAGGCTAGCCAAAAACATTCAGTACTTC
-,TRBJ1-2,-,TRBV9,CASSVGPPHPNYGYTF,TGTGCCAGCAGCGTCGGCCCCCCTCACCCTAACTATGGCTACACCTTC
-,TRBJ1-3,-,TRBV5-1,CASSLAQGPGNTIYF,TGCGCCAGCAGCTTGGCCCAGGGACCCGGAAACACCATATATTTT
-,TRBJ1-1,TRBD1,TRBV7-2,CASSLNRGYTEAFF,TGTGCCAGCAGCTTAAACAGGGGGTACACTGAAGCTTTCTTT
-,TRBJ2-1,-,TRBV6-4,CASSDSIGLGQGYNEQFF,TGTGCCAGCAGTGACTCGATAGGATTGGGGCAGGGCTACAATGAGCAGTTCTTC
once,TRBJ1-1,-,TRBV6-5,CASSYSGRDTEAFF,TGTGCCAGCAGTTACTCGGGTAGGGACACTGAAGCTTTCTTT
-,TRBJ2-7,-,TRBV19,CASSRGREQYF,TGTGCCAGTTCCCGGGGGCGCGAGCAGTACTTC
-,TRBJ1-1,-,TRBV21-1,CASSKVTQATLGTEAFF,TGTGCCAGCAGCAAAGTTACTCAAGCGACCCTGGGAACTGAAGCTTTCTTT
-,TRBJ2-6,-,TRBV5-7,CASSFFPGRTSGANVLTF,TGTGCCAGCAGCTTCTTCCCGGGACGTACCTCTGGGGCCAACGTCCTGACTTTC
-,TRBJ1-5,-,TRBV6-1,CASSEEGLTGYQPQHF,TGTGCCAGCAGTGAAGAGGGGCTGACAGGCTATCAGCCCCAGCATTTT
-,TRBJ2-7,-,TRBV5-6,CASSLVSHGYEQYF,TGTGCCAGCAGCTTGGTCTCCCACGGCTACGAGCAGTACTTC
-,TRBJ2-1,-,TRBV15,CATSRDLAPNEQFF,TGTGCCACCAGCAGAGACTTGGCGCCCAATGAGCAGTTCTTC
-,TRBJ2-6,TRBD1,TRBV19,CASTPFSRQGAIRASGANVLTF,TGTGCCAGTACCCCCTTTTCCCGACAGGGGGCCATCAGGGCCTCTGGGGCCAACGTCCTGACTTTC
-,TRBJ1-2,TRBD1,TRBV30,CAWSVGTGARNYGYTF,TGTGCCTGGAGTGTAGGGACAGGGGCCCGTAACTATGGCTACACCTTC
-,TRBJ1-1,-,TRBV3-1/TRBV3-2,CASSQALGTEAFF,TGTGCCAGCAGCCAAGCCCTAGGCACTGAAGCTTTCTTT
-,TRBJ2-7,-,TRBV5-6,CASSLPSYEQYF,TGTGCCAGCAGCCTTCCCTCGTACGAGCAGTACTTC
-,TRBJ2-2,TRBD2,TRBV23-1,CASSPSLAGGPSGELFF,TGCGCCAGCAGTCCTAGTCTAGCGGGAGGCCCCAGCGGGGAGCTGTTTTTT
-,TRBJ2-7,-,TRBV7-3,CASSATLSYEQYF,TGTGCCAGCAGTGCAACTCTCTCCTACGAGCAGTACTTC
once,TRBJ2-1,-,TRBV7-8,CASSPGRNEQFF,TGTGCCAGCAGCCCCGGCCGCAATGAGCAGTTCTTC
-,TRBJ2-2,TRBD2,TRBV10-3,CAISPSHSGTSGSSTGELFF,TGTGCCATCAGCCCTTCCCATTCCGGGACTAGCGGGAGCTCGACCGGGGAGCTGTTTTTT
-,TRBJ2-2,-,TRBV10-2,CASTLDSKELFF,TGCGCCAGCACCTTAGACTCAAAGGAGCTGTTTTTT
-,TRBJ2-1,-,TRBV9,CASSVGGDARNEQFF,TGTGCCAGCAGCGTAGGGGGGGACGCTCGAAATGAGCAGTTCTTC
once,TRBJ2-7,-,TRBV10-3,CAISAGTRAEQYF,TGTGCCATCAGTGCAGGAACCAGGGCCGAGCAGTACTTC
-,TRBJ1-5,-,TRBV7-3,CASSLTRDGPQHF,TGTGCCAGCAGCTTAACGAGAGATGGGCCCCAGCATTTT
once,TRBJ2-7,-,TRBV15,CATSRVAGPIRTYEQYF,TGTGCCACCAGCAGAGTGGCAGGCCCAATACGAACCTACGAGCAGTACTTC
-,TRBJ1-1,-,TRBV10-1,CASSEGALGTEAFF,TGCGCCAGCAGTGAGGGGGCTCTGGGTACTGAAGCTTTCTTT
-,TRBJ2-2,-,TRBV4-2,CASSQESRGVNTGELFF,TGTGCCAGCAGCCAAGAGTCCCGGGGTGTGAACACCGGGGAGCTGTTTTTT
-,TRBJ1-1,-,TRBV5-1,CASSSHRARNTEAFF,TGCGCCAGCAGCTCCCACAGGGCCCGGAACACTGAAGCTTTCTTT
once,TRBJ1-2,TRBD1,TRBV7-9,CASSSDRGHYGYTF,TGTGCCAGCAGCTCGGACAGGGGCCACTATGGCTACACCTTC
-,TRBJ1-6,-,TRBV15,CATSRGIRTPSSYNSPLHF,TGTGCCACCAGCAGAGGCATCAGGACACCGAGCTCCTATAATTCACCCCTCCACTTT